This entry lists 31 T cell receptor beta chains sequenced from one sample in a study of blood T cell repertoires in COVID-19. TCRdb's table, derived via immunoSEQ multiplex PCR, lists solely in-frame clones and lacks some. The repertoire holds 150,000 to 200,000 clones, with over 70% as singletons. Sequences were obtained from PBMCs or T cells enriched from blood (not recorded which). These receptors were collected from a middle-aged man who had recovered from COVID-19.

This sequence joins TRBV28 and TRBJ1-4; D gene ambiguous. V shed 6 bases and J shed 3 bases, with 5 bases lying between them. Germline CDR1 MDHEN, CDR2 SYDVKM. This CDR3 spans 12 amino acids. The CDR3, as DNA: TGTGCCAGCAGGGCCTCTAATGAAAAACTGTTTTTT. Protein: CASRASNEKLFF.

This clone was picked up a small number of times. This chain joins TRBV4-1 and TRBJ2-3; 12 bases fit TRBD2. The V segment lost 4 bases and the J segment 1 base; nucleotides outside the gene matches: 6. In germline, CDR1 is MGHRA, CDR2 YSYEKL. This CDR3 has 17 residues. CDR3 coding DNA: TGCGCCAGCAGCCCAACCTGGACTAGCGGGGGCACAGATACGCAGTATTTT. The encoded protein is CASSPTWTSGGTDTQYF.

This chain uses TRBV18 with TRBJ2-7; TRBD2 agrees at 8 bases. The ends lost 5 bases at V and 2 bases at J; junction bases unmatched: 11. This CDR3 contains 16 residues. CDR1 and CDR2 from the germline V gene are KGHSH and LQKENI. DNA of the CDR3: TGTGCCAGCTCAACCCTTAGCGGGGCATCACCCTACGAGCAGTACTTC. As protein: CASSTLSGASPYEQYF.

The chain uses TRBV5-1 and TRBJ2-7, with D possibly TRBD2 on 5 matching bases. Germline V gene sequence: CDR1 SGHRS, CDR2 YFSETQ. The CDR3 extends over 15 amino acids. Trimming took 0 bases from V and 0 from J, leaving 10 bases between them. CDR3 protein: CASSLEAVSSYEQYF. DNA of the CDR3: TGCGCCAGCAGCTTGGAAGCGGTTAGCTCCTACGAGCAGTACTTC.

CDR3 bases: TGTGCCAGCAGTGTTGGACAGGCCCCCTCCTACGAGCAGTACTTC. It is translated as CASSVGQAPSYEQYF. The gene calls are TRBV28 and TRBJ2-7; 7 bases align to TRBD1. Trimming cost V 5 bases and J 0 bases; bases outside gene matches: 7. The CDR3 consists of 15 residues. Looked up from germline, CDR1 is MDHEN and CDR2 is SYDVKM.

This clone was seen ten or more times. The rearrangement links TRBV10-3 to TRBJ2-3; 9 bases agree with TRBD1. V gave up 6 bases and J gave up 3 bases; unmatched junction bases: 7. This CDR3 spans 15 amino acids. Germline CDR1 is ENHRY and CDR2 is SYGVKD. Here the CDR3 reads CAIRAGQGQTDTQYF. The CDR3 DNA is TGTGCCATCAGAGCGGGACAGGGACAGACAGATACGCAGTATTTT.

This clone has more than one count but fewer than ten. The chain recombines TRBV10-1 with TRBJ2-2; D not certain. Germline V gives CDR1 WNHNN, CDR2 SYGVQD (reference sequence). V was shortened by 8 bases and J by 1 base, with 8 bases between the two germline ends. The CDR3 length is 13 residues. This CDR3 reads CASRQVNTGELFF. The CDR3 bases are TGCGCCAGCCGGCAGGTGAACACCGGGGAGCTGTTTTTT.

V is TRBV5-1 and J is TRBJ2-7; 11 bases are shared with TRBD1. CDR3 length equals 16 residues. Germline-derived CDR1 and CDR2 are SGHRS and YFSETQ. V was clipped by 1 base and J by 6 bases; unmatched bases: 9. CDR3 loop: CASSLRTGGASGEQYF. The DNA for the CDR3 is TGCGCCAGCAGCTTGAGGACAGGGGGCGCCTCCGGCGAGCAGTACTTC.

V usage is TRBV3-1 (or the pseudogene TRBV3-2) and J usage is TRBJ1-4; tentatively, D is TRBD1 (6 bases). V dropped 0 bases and J dropped 8 bases, with 16 bases sitting between them. The CDR3 sequence is 16 residues long. Germline loops: CDR1 LGHDT, CDR2 YNNKEL (reference sequence). DNA for the CDR3: TGTGCCAGCAGCCAAGAACTTGGCAGGGGAAGCGAAAAACTGTTTTTT. Encoded protein: CASSQELGRGSEKLFF.

V and J are TRBV5-1 and TRBJ1-2, with D perhaps matching TRBD1 (6 bases). Looked up from germline, CDR1 is SGHRS and CDR2 is YFSETQ. This CDR3 is 12 amino acids long. The germline V and J ends were trimmed by 4 bases and 4 bases, with 8 bases remaining between them. CDR3: CASSQDSYGYTF. The CDR3 region has the DNA TGCGCCAGCAGCCAGGACAGCTATGGCTACACCTTC.

The V and J genes are TRBV3-1 (or the pseudogene TRBV3-2) and TRBJ1-5; D gene unclear. The CDR3 totals 12 residues. Germline lookup yields CDR1 LGHDT and CDR2 YNNKEL (reference sequence). The V end lost 7 bases, the J end lost 2 bases, and 6 bases lay between the germline ends. The CDR3 reads CASNIGNQPQHF. The CDR3 DNA reads as TGTGCCAGCAACATTGGCAATCAGCCCCAGCATTTT.

The chain recombines TRBV6-5 with TRBJ2-7, with a tentative D call TRBD2 (6 bases). The CDR3 sequence is 14 residues long. With 3 bases removed from V and 6 bases from J, the gap between germline ends came to 15 bases. The germline V gene encodes CDR1 MNHEY and CDR2 SVGAGI. The CDR3 reads CASSYTDQRAEQYF. For the CDR3, the DNA is TGTGCCAGCAGTTATACGGACCAGCGGGCCGAGCAGTACTTC.

This chain uses TRBV30 with TRBJ2-5; a possible D gene is TRBD1 (6 bases). The CDR3 runs 16 residues. Germline CDR1 and CDR2: GTSNPN and SVGIG (reference sequence). V gave up 1 base and J gave up 5 bases, with 20 bases separating them. The CDR3 region is CAWSGDPLGGRETQYF. CDR3 coding DNA: TGTGCCTGGAGTGGGGACCCCTTAGGGGGTAGGGAGACCCAGTACTTC.

V and J are TRBV3-1 (or the pseudogene TRBV3-2) and TRBJ1-6; 8 bases match TRBD1. Germline V CDR1 and CDR2: LGHDT, YNNKEL (reference sequence). The trim removed 7 bases at V and 7 bases at J, leaving 12 bases unmatched. The CDR3 spans 16 residues. The CDR3 DNA reads as TGTGCCAGCAACCTACGCCAGGGGGCGGGGAATTCACCCCTCCACTTT. Translated, it gives CASNLRQGAGNSPLHF.

The gene calls are TRBV20-1 and TRBJ1-1; no reliable D call. Germline V lookup: CDR1 DFQATT, CDR2 SNEGSKA (reference sequence). The V end lost 3 bases, the J end lost 4 bases, and 3 bases lay between the germline ends. This CDR3 has 10 residues. CDR3 in DNA: TGCAGTGCTAGGCGCACTGAAGCTTTCTTT. This encodes CSARRTEAFF.

The chain links TRBV5-1 to TRBJ1-5; tentatively, D is TRBD1 (6 bases). CDR1 is SGHRS, CDR2 YFSETQ, per germline. The CDR3 has 15 amino acids. Deletions cut 1 base from V and 5 bases from J, with 13 bases between. CDR3 in DNA: TGCGCCAGCAGCTTGACCGGGACAAACGATCAGCCCCAGCATTTT. It specifies CASSLTGTNDQPQHF.

This chain connects TRBV5-1 to TRBJ1-1, with 9 nucleotides matching TRBD1. The CDR3 contains 14 residues. The trim removed 6 bases at V and 4 bases at J, leaving 7 bases unmatched. Germline lookup yields CDR1 SGHRS and CDR2 YFSETQ. The CDR3 spells CASTTGTGFTEAFF. For the CDR3, the DNA is TGCGCCAGCACAACCGGGACAGGGTTCACTGAAGCTTTCTTT.

V usage is TRBV4-1 and J usage is TRBJ2-2; the match to TRBD1 covers 7 bases. The CDR3 has 17 residues. The V gene end was trimmed by 0 bases and the J gene end by 4 bases; junction bases not matched to a gene: 8. Per germline, CDR1 MGHRA and CDR2 YSYEKL. The CDR3, as DNA: TGCGCCAGCAGCCAAGATCTAGGGGGCCGGGGCACCGGGGAGCTGTTTTTT. The encoded protein is CASSQDLGGRGTGELFF.

This clone turned up a few times. This same CDR3 is encoded by further DNA sequences in the sample. The chain employs TRBV30 and TRBJ2-7; TRBD1 might be the D (6 bases). The CDR3 extends over 12 amino acids. The germline V gene has CDR1 GTSNPN and CDR2 SVGIG (reference sequence). The ends were cut back, 4 bases at V and 2 bases at J, with 9 bases in the middle. The CDR3 region has the DNA TGTGCCTGGAAACAGGGAACCTACGAGCAGTACTTC. Protein sequence: CAWKQGTYEQYF.

This chain connects TRBV6-5 to TRBJ2-3, with 8 bases fitting TRBD2. CDR1 and CDR2 from the germline V gene are MNHEY and SVGAGI. The CDR3 covers 16 residues. Trimming took 2 bases from V and 4 from J; bases not matched to a gene: 8. CDR3 sequence (DNA): TGTGCCAGCAGTTACGGGGGACTAGAAAAGTCAGATACGCAGTATTTT. Translated, it gives CASSYGGLEKSDTQYF.

The V and J genes are TRBV6-5 and TRBJ1-1, with D possibly matching TRBD1 (5 bases). Trimming left V 5 bases short and J 1 base short, with 11 bases between. From germline, CDR1 is MNHEY and CDR2 SVGAGI. The CDR3 sequence is 14 residues long. The CDR3 here is CASSRGTSNTEAFF. CDR3 DNA: TGTGCCAGCAGTCGGGGGACCTCGAACACTGAAGCTTTCTTT.

The rearrangement uses TRBV7-2 and TRBJ1-2; the D gene is possibly TRBD1 (5 bases). Germline loops: CDR1 SGHTA, CDR2 FQGNSA. The CDR3 has 13 amino acids. The V gene lost 1 base and the J gene lost 6 bases, with 9 bases spanning the gap. This CDR3 is CASSLGRADGYTF. CDR3 DNA: TGTGCCAGCAGCTTAGGCAGGGCAGATGGCTACACCTTC.

This sequence joins TRBV28 and TRBJ1-2; 10 bases align to TRBD1. The V segment lost 1 base and the J segment 6 bases; nucleotides outside the gene matches: 5. Looked up from germline, CDR1 is MDHEN and CDR2 is SYDVKM. CDR3 length equals 15 residues. CDR3 protein: CASSLLAGTGDGYTF. The CDR3, as DNA: TGTGCCAGCAGTTTATTGGCCGGGACAGGGGATGGCTACACCTTC.

The genes are TRBV30 and TRBJ1-2; D is ambiguous. V lost 4 bases and J lost 6, with 9 bases in between. Germline V gene lookup returns CDR1 GTSNPN and CDR2 SVGIG (reference sequence). This CDR3 spans 11 amino acids. The CDR3 DNA is TGTGCCTGGACATACTTAGATGGCTACACCTTC. Translated: CAWTYLDGYTF. The full variable domain, in which reference TRBV30 and TRBJ1-2 provide the parts outside the CDR3, is SQTIHQWPATLVQPVGSPLSLECTVEGTSNPNLYWYRQAAGRGLQLLFYSVGIGQISSEVPQNLSASRPQDRQFILSSKKLLLSDSGFYLCAWTYLDGYTFGSGTRLTVV.

This clone was recorded a few times. This chain uses TRBV6-5 with TRBJ1-2; D perhaps matches TRBD1 (5 bases). Germline CDR1 MNHEY, CDR2 SVGAGI. Trimming cost V 2 bases and J 8 bases, with 15 bases left between them. This CDR3 comprises 14 residues. The CDR3 spells CASSYQGGSRGYTF. The CDR3 bases are TGTGCCAGCAGTTACCAGGGAGGGTCTAGAGGCTACACCTTC.

This clone was seen a single time. The CDR3 region has the DNA TGTGCCAGCAGCTATACCCCCGACAGGGGAGCCAAAAACATTCAGTACTTC. This gives the protein CASSYTPDRGAKNIQYF. This chain connects TRBV7-2 to TRBJ2-4, with TRBD1 identical over 8 bases. The CDR3 has 17 amino acids. Unmatched junction bases numbered 8, after V lost 4 bases and J lost 0 bases. In germline, CDR1 is SGHTA, CDR2 FQGNSA.

The chain recombines TRBV28 with TRBJ1-2; weak D call: TRBD1 (6 bases). The CDR3 is 14 residues long. With 8 bases removed from V and 2 bases from J, the gap between germline ends came to 15 bases. Germline V gene sequence: CDR1 MDHEN, CDR2 SYDVKM. CDR3 amino acids: CASGAGGANYGYTF. CDR3 in DNA: TGTGCCAGCGGAGCTGGGGGCGCAAACTATGGCTACACCTTC.

V gene TRBV12-3 or TRBV12-4 combines with J gene TRBJ2-2; 7 positions agree with TRBD1. V shed 7 bases and J 5 bases; nucleotides not matched to a gene: 4. The CDR3 has 13 residues. CDR3 bases: TGTGCCAGCATCCTGACAGGGACCGGGGAGCTGTTTTTT. It specifies CASILTGTGELFF.

This rearrangement joins TRBV7-9 to TRBJ1-5; possible D gene TRBD1, 5 bases. The CDR3 totals 18 residues. With 1 base removed from V and 0 bases from J, the gap between germline ends came to 16 bases. CDR1 SEHNR and CDR2 FQNEAQ come from the germline V gene (reference sequence). Here the CDR3 DNA reads TGTGCCAGCAGCTTAGGGTCGGGGGGGGATCTTAGCAATCAGCCCCAGCATTTT. Amino acid sequence: CASSLGSGGDLSNQPQHF.

The V call is TRBV24-1, the J call TRBJ1-2; possible D gene TRBD1, 5 bases. CDR1 is KGHDR and CDR2 is SFDVKD in the germline V gene. V lost 1 base and J 0 bases, leaving 8 bases between the germline ends. CDR3 length: 15 amino acids. In DNA, the CDR3 is TGTGCCACCAGTGATTTCGCGGGGCCTAACTATGGCTACACCTTC. This sequence encodes CATSDFAGPNYGYTF.

The rearrangement uses TRBV5-1 and TRBJ2-7, with 9 bases identical to TRBD2. CDR1 SGHRS and CDR2 YFSETQ come from the germline V gene. Unmatched junction bases numbered 13, after V lost 4 bases and J lost 5 bases. There are 16 residues in the CDR3. CDR3 DNA: TGCGCCAGCAGCCCTTCTGAAGGCGGGGGGGCAAACGAGCAGTACTTC. This sequence encodes CASSPSEGGGANEQYF.